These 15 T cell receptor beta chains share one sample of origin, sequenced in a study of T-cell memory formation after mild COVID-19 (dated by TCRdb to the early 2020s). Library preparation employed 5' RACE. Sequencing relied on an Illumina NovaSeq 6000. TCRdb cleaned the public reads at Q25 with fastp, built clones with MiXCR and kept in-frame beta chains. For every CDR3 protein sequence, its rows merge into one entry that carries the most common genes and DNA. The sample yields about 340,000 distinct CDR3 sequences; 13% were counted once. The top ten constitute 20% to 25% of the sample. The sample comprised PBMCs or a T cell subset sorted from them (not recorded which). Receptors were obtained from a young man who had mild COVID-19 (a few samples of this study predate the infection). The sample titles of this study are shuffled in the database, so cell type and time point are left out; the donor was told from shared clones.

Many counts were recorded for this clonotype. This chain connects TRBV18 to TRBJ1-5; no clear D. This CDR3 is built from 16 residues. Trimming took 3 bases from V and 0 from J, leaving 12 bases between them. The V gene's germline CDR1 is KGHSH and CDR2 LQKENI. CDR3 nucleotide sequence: TGTGCCAGCTCACCCTCCGGACGGTATAGCAATCAGCCCCAGCATTTT. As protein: CASSPSGRYSNQPQHF.

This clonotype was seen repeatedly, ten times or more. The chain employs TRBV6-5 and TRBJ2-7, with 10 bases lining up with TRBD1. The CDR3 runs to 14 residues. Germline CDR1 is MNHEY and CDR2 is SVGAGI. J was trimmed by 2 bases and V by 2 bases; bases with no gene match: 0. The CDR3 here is CASSYGQGAYEQYF. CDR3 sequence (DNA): TGTGCCAGCAGTTACGGACAGGGGGCCTACGAGCAGTACTTC.

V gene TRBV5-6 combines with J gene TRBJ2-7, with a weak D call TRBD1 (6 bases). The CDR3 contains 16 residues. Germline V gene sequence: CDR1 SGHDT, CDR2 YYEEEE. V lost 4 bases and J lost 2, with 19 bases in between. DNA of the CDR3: TGTGCCAGCAGCGACAGGAGAAACCTTCAAGCCTACGAGCAGTACTTC. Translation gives CASSDRRNLQAYEQYF.

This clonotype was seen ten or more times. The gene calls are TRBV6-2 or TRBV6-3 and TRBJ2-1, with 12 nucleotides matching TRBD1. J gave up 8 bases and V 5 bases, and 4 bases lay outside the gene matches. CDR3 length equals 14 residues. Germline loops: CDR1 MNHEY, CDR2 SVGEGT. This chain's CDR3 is CASSGGTGGYEQFF. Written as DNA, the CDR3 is TGTGCCAGCAGTGGCGGGACAGGGGGCTATGAGCAGTTCTTC.

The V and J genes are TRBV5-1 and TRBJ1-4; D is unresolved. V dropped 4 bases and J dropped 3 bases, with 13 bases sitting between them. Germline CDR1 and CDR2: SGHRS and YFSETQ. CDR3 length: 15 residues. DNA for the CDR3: TGCGCCAGCAGCCCGTTCCGGGAGGCTAATGAAAAACTGTTTTTT. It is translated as CASSPFREANEKLFF. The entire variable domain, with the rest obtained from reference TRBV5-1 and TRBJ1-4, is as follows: KAGVTQTPRYLIKTRGQQVTLSCSPISGHRSVSWYQQTPGQGLQFLFEYFSETQRNKGNFPGRFSGRQFSNSRSEMNVSTLELGDSALYLCASSPFREANEKLFFGSGTQLSVL.

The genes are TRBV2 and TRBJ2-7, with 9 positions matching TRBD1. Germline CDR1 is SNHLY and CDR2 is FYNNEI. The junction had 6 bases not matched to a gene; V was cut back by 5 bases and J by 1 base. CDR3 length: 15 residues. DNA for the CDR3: TGTGCCAGCAGTCCCGACAGGGGGAAGTCCTACGAGCAGTACTTC. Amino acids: CASSPDRGKSYEQYF. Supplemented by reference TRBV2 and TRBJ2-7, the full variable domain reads EPEVTQTPSHQVTQMGQEVILRCVPISNHLYFYWYRQILGQKVEFLVSFYNNEISEKSEIFDDQFSVERPDGSNFTLKIRSTKLEDSAMYFCASSPDRGKSYEQYFGPGTRLTVT.

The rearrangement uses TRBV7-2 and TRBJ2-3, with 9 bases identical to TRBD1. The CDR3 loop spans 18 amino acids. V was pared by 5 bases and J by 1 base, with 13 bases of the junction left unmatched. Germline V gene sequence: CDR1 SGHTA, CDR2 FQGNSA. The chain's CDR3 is CASSHSGTGTWGTDTQYF. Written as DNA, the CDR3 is TGTGCCAGCAGCCATTCCGGGACAGGGACTTGGGGCACAGATACGCAGTATTTT.

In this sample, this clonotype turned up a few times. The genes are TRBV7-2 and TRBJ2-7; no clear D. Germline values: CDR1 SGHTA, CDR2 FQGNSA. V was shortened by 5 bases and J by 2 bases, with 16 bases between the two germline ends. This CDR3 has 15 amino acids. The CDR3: CASSTDPTLTYEQYF. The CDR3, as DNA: TGTGCCAGCAGCACGGACCCGACCTTAACCTACGAGCAGTACTTC.

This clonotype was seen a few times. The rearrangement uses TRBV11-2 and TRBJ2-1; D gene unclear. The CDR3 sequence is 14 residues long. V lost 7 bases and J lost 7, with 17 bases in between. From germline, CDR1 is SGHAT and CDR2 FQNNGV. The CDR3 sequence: CASTLTGPLNEQFF. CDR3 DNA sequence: TGTGCCAGCACCCTGACGGGCCCCCTTAATGAGCAGTTCTTC.

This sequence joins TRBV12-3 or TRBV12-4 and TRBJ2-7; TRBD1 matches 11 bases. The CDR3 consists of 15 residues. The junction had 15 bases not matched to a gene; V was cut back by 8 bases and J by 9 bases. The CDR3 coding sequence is TGTGCCAGCCCCTTGGGGGCCGGGACAGGGGGTCCGCAGTACTTC. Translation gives CASPLGAGTGGPQYF.

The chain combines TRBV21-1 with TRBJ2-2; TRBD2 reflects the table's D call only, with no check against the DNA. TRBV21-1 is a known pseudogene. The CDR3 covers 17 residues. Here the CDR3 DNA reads TGTGCCAGCAGCAAAGATTCCGCGGAGGGTAACACCGGGGAGCTGTTTTTT. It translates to CASSKDSAEGNTGELFF.

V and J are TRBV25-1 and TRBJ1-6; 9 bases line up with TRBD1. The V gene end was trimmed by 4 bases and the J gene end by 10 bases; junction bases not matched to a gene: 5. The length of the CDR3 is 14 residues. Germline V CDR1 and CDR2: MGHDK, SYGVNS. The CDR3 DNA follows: TGTGCCAGCAGTGCCACAGGGGGCGGGTCACCCCTCCACTTT. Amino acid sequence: CASSATGGGSPLHF.

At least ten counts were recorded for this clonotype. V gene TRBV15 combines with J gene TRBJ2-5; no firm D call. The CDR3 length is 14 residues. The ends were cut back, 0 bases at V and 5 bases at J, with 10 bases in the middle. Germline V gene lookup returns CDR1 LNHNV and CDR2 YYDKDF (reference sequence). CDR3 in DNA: TGTGCCACCAGCAGAGATCCGGTGGGTGAGACCCAGTACTTC. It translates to CATSRDPVGETQYF.

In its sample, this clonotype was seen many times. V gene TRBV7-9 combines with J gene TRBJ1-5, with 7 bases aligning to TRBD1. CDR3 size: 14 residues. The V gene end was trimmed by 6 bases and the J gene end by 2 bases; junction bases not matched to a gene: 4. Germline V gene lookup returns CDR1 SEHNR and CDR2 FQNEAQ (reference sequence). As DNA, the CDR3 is TGTGCCAGCAGACCCGACAGGGGCAATCAGCCCCAGCATTTT. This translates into CASRPDRGNQPQHF.

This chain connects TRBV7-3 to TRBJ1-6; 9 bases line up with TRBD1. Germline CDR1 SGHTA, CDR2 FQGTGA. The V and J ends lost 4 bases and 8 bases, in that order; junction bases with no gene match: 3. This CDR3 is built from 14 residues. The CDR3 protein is CASSSQGAHSPLHF. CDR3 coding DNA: TGTGCCAGCAGCTCACAGGGGGCCCATTCACCCCTCCACTTT.